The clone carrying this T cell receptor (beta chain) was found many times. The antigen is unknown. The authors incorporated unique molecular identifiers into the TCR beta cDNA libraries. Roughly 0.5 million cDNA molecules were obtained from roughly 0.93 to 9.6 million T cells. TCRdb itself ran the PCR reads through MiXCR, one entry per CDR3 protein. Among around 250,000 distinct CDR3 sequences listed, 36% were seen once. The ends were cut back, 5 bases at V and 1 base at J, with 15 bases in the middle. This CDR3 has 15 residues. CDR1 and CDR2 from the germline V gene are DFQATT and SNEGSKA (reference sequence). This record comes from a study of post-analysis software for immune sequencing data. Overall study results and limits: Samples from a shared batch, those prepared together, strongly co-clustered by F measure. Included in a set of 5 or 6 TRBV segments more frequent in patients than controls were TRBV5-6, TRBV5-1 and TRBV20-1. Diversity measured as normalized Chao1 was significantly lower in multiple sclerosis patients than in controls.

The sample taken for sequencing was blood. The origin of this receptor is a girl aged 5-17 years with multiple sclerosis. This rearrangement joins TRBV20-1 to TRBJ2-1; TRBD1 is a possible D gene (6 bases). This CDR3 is CSACETGRSYNEQFF. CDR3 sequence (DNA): TGCAGTGCTTGCGAGACAGGACGATCCTACAATGAGCAGTTCTTC.